These 21 T cell receptor beta chains share one sample of origin, sequenced in a study of T cell repertoires in cytomegalovirus infection. TCRdb independently ran MiXCR on the reads; one entry per CDR3 protein. The table shows some 100,000 distinct CDR3 sequences, with roughly 30% occurring only once. For these TCRs, the target antigens are not known. The sample here was CD8+ T cells from cultured PBMCs, taken from culture after CMV antigen stimulation. These receptors all come from a human donor in good health (CMV status not recorded). Some clones in this sample may be carry-over from other donors' samples.

This clonotype was counted ten times or more. The rearrangement uses TRBV7-6 and TRBJ2-3; D uncertain. Germline V gene lookup returns CDR1 SGHVS and CDR2 FNYEAQ. This CDR3 is built from 14 residues. The V gene lost 6 bases and the J gene lost 0 bases, with 10 bases spanning the gap. DNA for the CDR3: TGTGCCAGCAGTGAAGAGACTAGCACAGATACGCAGTATTTT. Its protein is CASSEETSTDTQYF.

The V and J genes are TRBV19 and TRBJ1-4, with a tentative D call TRBD1 (6 bases). Germline V gene lookup returns CDR1 LNHDA and CDR2 SQIVND (reference sequence). The CDR3 is made up of 16 amino acids. Trimming pared 3 bases from V and 3 bases from J, leaving 14 bases between. Written as DNA, the CDR3 is TGTGCCAGTAGTATCTCCAGGGGATCGGCTAATGAAAAACTGTTTTTT. This codes for CASSISRGSANEKLFF.

This clonotype has just a few counts. This rearrangement joins TRBV12-3 or TRBV12-4 to TRBJ2-5; possibly TRBD1 for D (6 bases). The CDR3 has 13 residues. Trimming left V 5 bases short and J 5 bases short, with 12 bases between. The CDR3 DNA reads as TGTGCCAGCAGTAAGGGGGTTTGGGAGACCCAGTACTTC. Its translation: CASSKGVWETQYF.

The genes are TRBV19 and TRBJ1-2, with a weak D call TRBD1 (6 bases). The V and J ends lost 7 bases and 6 bases respectively, with 21 bases between them. In germline, CDR1 is LNHDA, CDR2 SQIVND (reference sequence). The CDR3 runs 15 residues. The CDR3 DNA follows: TGTGCCAGTAAACCCTGGGGGGGGGCCGGTGATGGCTACACCTTC. It codes for CASKPWGGAGDGYTF.

V gene TRBV20-1 combines with J gene TRBJ2-3, with 7 bases identical to TRBD1. In germline, CDR1 is DFQATT, CDR2 SNEGSKA (reference sequence). The CDR3 consists of 14 residues. The ends lost 4 bases at V and 1 base at J; junction bases unmatched: 5. CDR3 loop: CSATGQVRTDTQYF. DNA of the CDR3: TGCAGTGCTACCGGACAGGTTCGCACAGATACGCAGTATTTT.

In its sample, this clonotype was seen a few times. The gene calls are TRBV2 and TRBJ2-3; TRBD2 agrees at 7 bases. With 3 bases clipped from V and 4 bases from J, the junction kept 7 bases outside the gene matches. CDR3 length equals 15 residues. The germline V gene has CDR1 SNHLY and CDR2 FYNNEI. CDR3 in amino acids: CASSEFAGVADTQYF. CDR3 sequence (DNA): TGTGCCAGCAGTGAGTTTGCGGGGGTTGCAGATACGCAGTATTTT. Full variable domain (remainder filled in from reference TRBV2 and TRBJ2-3): EPEVTQTPSHQVTQMGQEVILRCVPISNHLYFYWYRQILGQKVEFLVSFYNNEISEKSEIFDDQFSVERPDGSNFTLKIRSTKLEDSAMYFCASSEFAGVADTQYFGPGTRLTVL.

This clonotype showed up just a few times. The V call is TRBV27, the J call TRBJ1-1; possibly TRBD1 for D (5 bases). CDR1 is MNHEY, CDR2 SMNVEV, per germline (reference sequence). CDR3 size: 14 residues. The V end was cut by 2 bases, the J end by 4 bases, with 11 bases between. Written as DNA, the CDR3 is TGTGCCAGCAGTTTAGTGGGGACGACCACTGAAGCTTTCTTT. Encoded protein: CASSLVGTTTEAFF.

J is TRBJ2-7 and V is TRBV4-1; D is unresolved. With 0 bases removed from V and 6 bases from J, the gap between germline ends came to 12 bases. CDR1 is MGHRA, CDR2 YSYEKL, per germline. The CDR3 is 14 amino acids. DNA of the CDR3: TGCGCCAGCAGCCAAGATCTTGCGTGGGGCGAGCAGTACTTC. It translates to CASSQDLAWGEQYF.

This clonotype was observed at least ten times. This rearrangement joins TRBV6-5 to TRBJ2-1; TRBD2 might be the D (5 bases). CDR1 MNHEY and CDR2 SVGAGI come from the germline V gene. The CDR3 consists of 18 residues. Deletions cut 1 base from V and 2 bases from J, with 18 bases between. The CDR3 region has the DNA TGTGCCAGCAGTTACTACCTAGGGAGCCCTCCTACCTACAATGAGCAGTTCTTC. Its translation is CASSYYLGSPPTYNEQFF.

This clonotype was recorded at least ten times. The chain links TRBV4-1 to TRBJ2-1, with TRBD2 matching over 11 bases. The CDR3 is 16 residues long. The J segment lost 9 bases and the V segment lost 5 bases, leaving 12 bases of the junction unmatched. Per the germline V gene, CDR1 is MGHRA and CDR2 is YSYEKL. CDR3 region: CASSGISGGALGEQFF. CDR3 sequence (DNA): TGCGCCAGCAGCGGAATTAGCGGGGGGGCTTTGGGTGAGCAGTTCTTC.

This clonotype appeared many times. The V call is TRBV5-6, the J call TRBJ1-1; D perhaps matches TRBD1 (5 bases). Germline loops: CDR1 SGHDT, CDR2 YYEEEE. The CDR3 runs to 13 residues. V shed 4 bases and J shed 1 base, with 8 bases lying between them. The DNA of the CDR3 is TGTGCCAGCAGCATGACAGAGAACACTGAAGCTTTCTTT. This encodes CASSMTENTEAFF.

There are many counts of this clonotype. The chain has TRBV7-8 and TRBJ2-1; D assignment may be TRBD1 or TRBD2 (7 bases each). Trimming took 5 bases from V and 6 from J, leaving 17 bases between them. Germline CDR1 is SGHVS and CDR2 is FQNEAQ. This CDR3 region has 15 residues. The chain's CDR3 is CASSVVRGTVNEQFF. The CDR3 DNA reads TGTGCCAGCAGCGTAGTGCGGGGGACAGTCAATGAGCAGTTCTTC. Together with reference TRBV7-8 and TRBJ2-1, the CDR3 gives the full variable domain: GAGVSQSPRYKVAKRGQDVALRCDPISGHVSLFWYQQALGQGPEFLTYFQNEAQLDKSGLPSDRFFAERPEGSVSTLKIQRTQQEDSAVYLCASSVVRGTVNEQFFGPGTRLTVL.

This clonotype was seen more than once but under ten times. This chain's CDR3 is CAISDAAQGIAETQYF. The CDR3 nucleotides are TGTGCCATCAGTGATGCGGCCCAGGGGATCGCGGAGACCCAGTACTTC. The chain has TRBV10-3 and TRBJ2-5; D might be TRBD1 (6 bases). The CDR3 sequence is 16 residues long. In germline, CDR1 is ENHRY, CDR2 SYGVKD. Trimming shortened V by 3 bases and J by 5 bases, and 19 bases separated the two germline ends.

V usage is TRBV29-1 and J usage is TRBJ2-1; D may be TRBD1 (6 bases). CDR1 and CDR2 from the germline V gene are SQVTM and ANQGSEA. The CDR3 consists of 14 residues. With 3 bases removed from V and 4 bases from J, the gap between germline ends came to 13 bases. In DNA form, the CDR3 reads TGCAGCGTTGAGGCCGGACAGTTATACAATGAGCAGTTCTTC. Amino acid sequence: CSVEAGQLYNEQFF.

Sample share makes this clonotype large. The chain combines TRBV6-1 with TRBJ1-6; weak D call: TRBD1 (5 bases). This CDR3 has 14 residues. Trimming shortened V by 7 bases and J by 7 bases, and 14 bases separated the two germline ends. Germline V lookup: CDR1 MNHNS, CDR2 SASEGT. The CDR3 is CASMTGQKNSPLHF. CDR3 nucleotides: TGTGCCAGCATGACGGGGCAGAAAAATTCACCCCTCCACTTT.

V gene TRBV9 combines with J gene TRBJ1-2; the D gene is possibly TRBD1 (6 bases). Germline loops: CDR1 SGDLS, CDR2 YYNGEE. V was clipped by 1 base and J by 4 bases, with 11 bases between them. The length of the CDR3 is 14 residues. CDR3 amino acids: CASSVSPDSYGYTF. CDR3 bases: TGTGCCAGCAGCGTATCCCCGGACAGCTATGGCTACACCTTC.

The gene calls are TRBV27 and TRBJ1-1; D gene unclear. The V and J ends lost 3 bases and 1 base respectively, with 6 bases between them. The CDR3 consists of 13 residues. CDR1 and CDR2 (germline): MNHEY, SMNVEV (reference sequence). CDR3 DNA: TGTGCCAGCAGTTTTGCCAGGAACACTGAAGCTTTCTTT. Translated, it gives CASSFARNTEAFF.

This clonotype was recorded a few times. V is TRBV5-4 and J is TRBJ2-1, with D unclear. V gave up 0 bases and J gave up 5 bases, with 3 bases separating them. Germline V gene data show CDR1 as SGHNT and CDR2 as YYREEE (reference sequence). This CDR3 region has 12 residues. This chain's CDR3 is CASSLVDNEQFF. CDR3 in DNA: TGTGCCAGCAGCTTGGTCGACAATGAGCAGTTCTTC.

This rearrangement joins TRBV9 to TRBJ1-1, with 7 positions matching TRBD1. Germline V gene data show CDR1 as SGDLS and CDR2 as YYNGEE. The CDR3 runs 16 residues. V dropped 4 bases and J dropped 3; count of bases not matched to a gene: 12. The CDR3 is CASSPPLATGDTEAFF. CDR3 nucleotide sequence: TGTGCCAGCAGCCCCCCCCTAGCTACAGGGGACACTGAAGCTTTCTTT.

V gene TRBV15 combines with J gene TRBJ1-5; the match to TRBD1 covers 7 bases. Unmatched junction bases numbered 7, after V lost 1 base and J lost 7 bases. The CDR3 covers 15 residues. From germline, CDR1 is LNHNV and CDR2 YYDKDF (reference sequence). DNA for the CDR3: TGTGCCACCAGCAGAGCAGACAGGGATTCACAGCCCCAGCATTTT. Amino acids: CATSRADRDSQPQHF.

The table lists this clonotype with a few counts. V usage is TRBV19 and J usage is TRBJ1-5; no clear D. Germline CDR1 reads LNHDA; CDR2 reads SQIVND (reference sequence). V lost 0 bases and J 7 bases, leaving 13 bases between the germline ends. This CDR3 spans 15 amino acids. CDR3 sequence (DNA): TGTGCCAGTAGTATAGATACAACGAGTGGACAGCCCCAGCATTTT. It specifies CASSIDTTSGQPQHF.